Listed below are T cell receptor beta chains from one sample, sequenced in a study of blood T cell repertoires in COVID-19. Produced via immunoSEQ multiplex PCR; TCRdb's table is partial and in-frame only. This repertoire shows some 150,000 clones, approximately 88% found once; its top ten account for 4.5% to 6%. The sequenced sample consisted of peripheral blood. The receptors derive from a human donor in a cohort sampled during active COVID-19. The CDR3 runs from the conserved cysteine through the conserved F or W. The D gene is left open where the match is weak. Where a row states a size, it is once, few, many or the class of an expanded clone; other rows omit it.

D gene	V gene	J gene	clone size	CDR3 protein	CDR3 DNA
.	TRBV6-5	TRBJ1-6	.	CASSSISNSPLHF	TGTGCCAGCAGTTCCATCAGTAATTCACCCCTCCACTTT
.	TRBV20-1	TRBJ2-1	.	CSASRSGSSYNEQFF	TGCAGTGCTAGTCGTAGCGGCAGCTCCTACAATGAGCAGTTCTTC
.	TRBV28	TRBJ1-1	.	CASSLIHREAFF	TGTGCCAGCAGTTTAATTCATAGAGAAGCTTTCTTT
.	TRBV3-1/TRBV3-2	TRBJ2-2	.	CAVARGGAGELFF	TGTGCCGTCGCCAGAGGGGGGGCCGGGGAGCTGTTTTTT
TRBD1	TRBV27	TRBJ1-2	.	CASSSVERTGAGYTF	TGTGCCAGCAGCTCAGTAGAAAGGACAGGGGCTGGCTACACCTTC
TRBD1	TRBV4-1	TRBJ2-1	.	CASSQGTGNEQFF	TGCGCCAGCAGCCAGGGGACAGGCAATGAGCAGTTCTTC
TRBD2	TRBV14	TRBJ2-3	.	CASSQFYGGRAADTQYF	TGTGCCAGCAGCCAATTCTACGGCGGGAGGGCCGCAGATACGCAGTATTTT
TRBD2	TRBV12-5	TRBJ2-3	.	CASGLSRTSGADTQYF	TGTGCTAGTGGTTTGAGTAGGACTAGCGGGGCAGATACGCAGTATTTT
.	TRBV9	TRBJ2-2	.	CASSVRGTGELFF	TGTGCCAGCAGCGTTAGAGGGACCGGGGAGCTGTTTTTT
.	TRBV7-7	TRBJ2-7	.	CASSLSARIGDEQYF	TGTGCTAGCAGCCTATCGGCTAGGATAGGCGACGAGCAGTACTTC
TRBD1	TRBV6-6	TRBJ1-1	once	CASSATGGEATEAFF	TGTGCCAGCAGCGCAACAGGGGGCGAAGCCACTGAAGCTTTCTTT
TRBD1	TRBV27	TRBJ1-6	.	CASSSLRTGSYNSPLHF	TGTGCCAGCAGTTCCCTCCGGACAGGCTCCTATAATTCACCCCTCCACTTT
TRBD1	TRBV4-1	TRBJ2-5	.	CASSQIQGAEETQYF	TGCGCCAGCAGCCAAATCCAGGGGGCAGAAGAGACCCAGTACTTC
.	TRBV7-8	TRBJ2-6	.	CASSWPGQGLGLGSGANVLTF	TGTGCCAGCAGCTGGCCGGGACAGGGATTGGGACTAGGCTCTGGGGCCAACGTCCTGACTTTC
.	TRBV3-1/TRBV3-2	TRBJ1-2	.	CASSAGLNYGYTF	TGTGCCAGCAGCGCAGGGCTGAACTATGGCTACACCTTC
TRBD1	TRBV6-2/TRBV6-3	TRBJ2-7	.	CASSYGTLRDRAYEQYF	TGTGCCAGCAGTTACGGAACCCTCCGGGACAGGGCCTACGAGCAGTACTTC
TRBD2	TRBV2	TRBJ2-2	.	CASRPGTTNTGELFF	TGTGCCAGCAGACCCGGGACTACGAACACCGGGGAGCTGTTTTTT
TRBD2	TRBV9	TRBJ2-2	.	CASSSSGGLHTGELFF	TGTGCCAGCAGCTCTAGCGGGGGGCTTCACACCGGGGAGCTGTTTTTT
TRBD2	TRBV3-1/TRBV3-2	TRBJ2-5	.	CASSPSSGREKTQYF	TGTGCCAGCAGCCCGTCTAGCGGGAGGGAGAAGACCCAGTACTTC
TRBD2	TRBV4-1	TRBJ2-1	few	CASSQEFLAGYNEQFF	TGCGCCAGCAGCCAAGAATTCCTAGCGGGGTACAATGAGCAGTTCTTC
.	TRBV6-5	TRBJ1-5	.	CASSFGLNQPQHF	TGTGCCAGCAGTTTTGGCCTCAATCAGCCCCAGCATTTT
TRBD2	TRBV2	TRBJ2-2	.	CASSEFAASGTTGELFF	TGTGCCAGCAGTGAATTTGCGGCTAGCGGGACCACCGGGGAGCTGTTTTTT